The 4 T cell receptor beta chains given below trace back to one sample, sequenced in a study of Tregs in tolerant kidney transplant recipients. The assay was immunoSEQ multiplex PCR, and TCRdb's table has in-frame clones only and misses some. The table records approximately 30,000 clones, 65% to 85% of them present only once. Which antigens these TCRs recognize remains unknown. Sequenced material: Tregs from blood cultured with allogeneic cells. The receptor source for this set is a human donor in good health.

This clone is judged medium-sized. The rearrangement uses TRBV13 and TRBJ1-1; D remains unclear. V lost 8 bases and J lost 4, with 8 bases in between. Germline lookup yields CDR1 PRHDT and CDR2 FYEKMQ (reference sequence). CDR3 length: 11 residues. The CDR3 coding sequence is TGTGCCAGCGAGCGGGGCACTGAAGCTTTCTTT. Translation gives CASERGTEAFF.

The J gene is TRBJ1-5, the V gene TRBV7-9; D is perhaps TRBD1 (5 bases). The CDR3 contains 16 residues. In germline, CDR1 is SEHNR, CDR2 FQNEAQ (reference sequence). Between the trimmed V and J ends, which lost 6 bases and 1 base, there was a span of 16 bases. This CDR3 is CASSDGTRASNQPQHF. CDR3 in DNA: TGTGCCAGCAGTGATGGGACCCGAGCAAGCAATCAGCCCCAGCATTTT.

This clone was picked up a small number of times. The chain joins TRBV29-1 to TRBJ2-7; TRBD2 matches at 13 bases. This CDR3 contains 16 residues. Germline loops: CDR1 SQVTM, CDR2 ANQGSEA. V shed 6 bases and J 6 bases; nucleotides not matched to a gene: 14. The CDR3, as DNA: TGCAGCGTGAGCCCTGCCGGGACTAGCGGGACGGGCGAGCAGTACTTC. Translated: CSVSPAGTSGTGEQYF.

This clone was observed a handful of times. The chain employs TRBV7-9 and TRBJ2-5; D may be TRBD2 (6 bases). CDR1 and CDR2 from the germline V gene are SEHNR and FQNEAQ (reference sequence). Trimming took 0 bases from V and 0 from J, leaving 11 bases between them. The CDR3 spans 16 residues. The DNA of the CDR3 is TGTGCCAGCAGCTTAGCGGCGGGGCCGTACCAAGAGACCCAGTACTTC. This sequence encodes CASSLAAGPYQETQYF.